The present T cell receptor (beta chain) was sequenced within a study of tissue T cells after allogeneic stem cell transplantation. The sample's time point: mouse harvest day 14 after allogeneic transplant. The graft held 10^6 splenic CD5+ T cells and 10^7 T-cell-depleted bone marrow cells. Germline values: CDR1 KGHPV, CDR2 FQNQEV (reference sequence). This CDR3 is built from 13 residues. Trimming left V 4 bases short and J 3 bases short, with 7 bases between. Notes on the study in general: Within patients, tissue anatomy strongly shaped TCR repertoire composition.

As for this clone: Its cognate antigen is unknown. Each gene name is a mouse one. The CDR3 goes on 1 residue after the read ends, and that part is filled in from the germline J gene.

The assay was immunoSEQ multiplex PCR, and TCRdb's table has in-frame clones only and misses some. The sample gives 5,000 to 6,000 clones, 40% to 50% of which show up once; 30% to 45% is in the top ten. The gene calls are TRBV26 and TRBJ1-3; possible D gene TRBD1, 5 bases. This clonotype was sampled from a female BALB/c mouse given C57BL/6 T cells with graft-versus-host disease after an allogeneic hematopoietic cell transplant. Specimen: gut tissue. CDR3 DNA, as far as it was read: TGTGCCAGCAGTCGCAGGGTTGGAAATACGCTCTAT. Residues: CASSRRVGNTLY. Given in full, the CDR3 is CASSRRVGNTLYF.